The entry below describes one T cell receptor (beta chain). The antigen is unknown. This CDR3 is 17 amino acids long. Germline V lookup: CDR1 LGHNA, CDR2 YSLEER. The V gene end was trimmed by 1 base and the J gene end by 5 bases; junction bases not matched to a gene: 7. CD4+CD127+ cells were sorted as the conventional CD4 T cells. The record originates from a study of B cell selection in AIRE deficiency. The authors' processing: Pooled conventional T cells gave approximately 1x10^5 patient and about 130,000 donor TCRbeta sequences. The protocol was immunoSEQ multiplex PCR, while the TCRdb copy is restricted to in-frame clones and leaves out a portion. D and trimming were read from the DNA, whereas the V and J calls and clone size are those reported in that table. The sample includes about 23,000 clones, roughly 98% of them seen just once. Study-wide findings and caveats: With only TCRbeta sequenced, 30% to 45% of shared healthy Treg sequences overlapped Tconv.

The J gene is TRBJ2-5, the V gene TRBV4-3, with TRBD2 matching 13 bases. The TCR sequence derives from a human donor with AIRE deficiency. Source material: conventional CD4+ T cells sorted from PBMCs. CDR3 DNA sequence: TGCGCCAGCAGCCAAGCTCATGGACTAGCGGGAGCCGAGACCCAGTACTTC. This codes for CASSQAHGLAGAETQYF.